Listed below are T cell receptor beta chains from one sample, sequenced in a study of OX40 agonist ivuxolimab in advanced cancers. Sequencing used immunoSEQ multiplex PCR; TCRdb keeps in-frame clones, though not all of them. Of 57,000 or so clones listed, 86% are singletons. Here the sequenced sample was CD4+ or CD8+ T cells sorted from blood, taken in a trial of the OX40 agonist ivuxolimab. These TCRs come from an adult with an advanced solid tumor such as melanoma, head and neck, liver or kidney cancer. Both conserved end residues are part of each CDR3. The order of the fields is clone size, J gene, D gene, V gene, CDR3 protein, CDR3 DNA. D genes are given only for firm matches. Expanded clones are given a class, and other clones once, few, many or no size at all.

size: NA
J: TRBJ1-5
D: NA
V: TRBV19
CDR3: CASSLLTRGVGNQPQHF
DNA: TGTGCCAGTAGTCTATTGACAAGGGGGGTAGGCAATCAGCCCCAGCATTTT

size: NA
J: TRBJ1-1
D: TRBD1
V: TRBV11-1
CDR3: CASSSLTGSYFF
DNA: TGTGCCAGCAGCTCCCTGACAGGGTCTTATTTCTTT

size: NA
J: TRBJ1-3
D: NA
V: TRBV18
CDR3: CASSPFLPTASGNTIYF
DNA: TGTGCCAGCTCACCATTTCTACCTACAGCGTCTGGAAACACCATATATTTT

size: NA
J: TRBJ1-2
D: NA
V: TRBV7-8
CDR3: CASSSTTDNYGYTF
DNA: TGTGCCAGCAGCTCAACGACAGATAACTATGGCTACACCTTC

size: NA
J: TRBJ2-5
D: NA
V: TRBV19
CDR3: CASSIQGYDTETQYF
DNA: TGTGCCAGTAGTATCCAGGGCTACGATACGGAGACCCAGTACTTC

size: NA
J: TRBJ2-2
D: TRBD2
V: TRBV30
CDR3: CAWRKSGLAGFRRTGELFF
DNA: TGTGCCTGGAGGAAGTCGGGACTAGCGGGCTTCAGGCGCACCGGGGAGCTGTTTTTT

size: once
J: TRBJ2-1
D: NA
V: TRBV28
CDR3: CASTLATPQGNEQFF
DNA: TGTGCCAGCACCCTTGCCACACCTCAGGGGAATGAGCAGTTCTTC

size: NA
J: TRBJ2-6
D: NA
V: TRBV19
CDR3: CASNLGGTGANVLTF
DNA: TGTGCCAGTAACTTGGGTGGGACTGGGGCCAACGTCCTGACTTTC

size: NA
J: TRBJ2-2
D: NA
V: TRBV28
CDR3: CASRIQGPNTGELFF
DNA: TGTGCCAGCAGGATACAGGGTCCGAACACCGGGGAGCTGTTTTTT

size: NA
J: TRBJ1-1
D: NA
V: TRBV7-9
CDR3: CASSMLGNTEAFF
DNA: TGTGCCAGCAGCATGCTTGGGAACACTGAAGCTTTCTTT

size: NA
J: TRBJ2-1
D: TRBD2
V: TRBV4-2
CDR3: CASSHPSGGLAPEQFF
DNA: TGTGCCAGCAGCCACCCGAGCGGGGGTCTAGCCCCTGAGCAGTTCTTC

size: NA
J: TRBJ2-7
D: NA
V: TRBV10-1
CDR3: CASSDSRTDYEQYF
DNA: TGCGCCAGCAGTGACTCTAGGACCGATTACGAGCAGTACTTC

size: NA
J: TRBJ2-5
D: TRBD1
V: TRBV6-5
CDR3: CASSYMTGAQTQYF
DNA: TGTGCCAGCAGTTACATGACAGGGGCTCAGACCCAGTACTTC

size: few
J: TRBJ1-4
D: NA
V: TRBV28
CDR3: CASTNPGAGTNEKLFF
DNA: TGTGCCAGCACCAACCCAGGGGCGGGAACTAATGAAAAACTGTTTTTT

size: once
J: TRBJ2-7
D: NA
V: TRBV5-8
CDR3: CASSPNRDEQYF
DNA: TGTGCCAGCAGCCCAAACAGGGACGAGCAGTACTTC

size: NA
J: TRBJ1-2
D: TRBD1
V: TRBV6-1
CDR3: CASTATGSGYTF
DNA: TGTGCCAGCACCGCGACAGGGTCCGGCTACACCTTC

size: NA
J: TRBJ1-1
D: TRBD1
V: TRBV5-6
CDR3: CASSLEGGEITEAFF
DNA: TGTGCCAGCAGCTTGGAAGGGGGCGAGATCACTGAAGCTTTCTTT

size: NA
J: TRBJ2-1
D: NA
V: TRBV28
CDR3: CASSSQGHNEQFF
DNA: TGTGCCAGCAGCTCCCAGGGACACAATGAGCAGTTCTTC

size: NA
J: TRBJ2-3
D: TRBD2
V: TRBV28
CDR3: CASSFLAGGLQADTQYF
DNA: TGTGCCAGCAGTTTCTTAGCGGGAGGTTTACAGGCAGATACGCAGTATTTT

size: few
J: TRBJ1-5
D: TRBD1
V: TRBV28
CDR3: CASSTPGQGRSNQPQHF
DNA: TGTGCCAGCAGTACTCCGGGACAGGGGAGGAGCAATCAGCCCCAGCATTTT

size: once
J: TRBJ2-1
D: TRBD2
V: TRBV2
CDR3: CASRTRLAGGSYNEQFF
DNA: TGTGCCAGCAGGACGCGTCTAGCGGGAGGCTCCTACAATGAGCAGTTCTTC

size: medium-sized
J: TRBJ1-6
D: NA
V: TRBV5-1
CDR3: CASSFEGHNSPLHF
DNA: TGCGCCAGCAGCTTCGAGGGGCACAATTCACCCCTCCACTTT

size: once
J: TRBJ2-1
D: NA
V: TRBV10-3
CDR3: CAIARRSDDEQFF
DNA: TGTGCCATCGCCCGACGGTCAGACGATGAGCAGTTCTTC

size: NA
J: TRBJ1-1
D: NA
V: TRBV6-1
CDR3: CASSEVGGLAFF
DNA: TGTGCCAGCAGTGAAGTCGGAGGGTTGGCTTTCTTT

size: NA
J: TRBJ2-1
D: TRBD1
V: TRBV5-1
CDR3: CASSLEGGGIGNEQFF
DNA: TGCGCCAGCAGCTTGGAAGGGGGCGGTATAGGAAATGAGCAGTTCTTC

size: NA
J: TRBJ2-7
D: NA
V: TRBV11-1
CDR3: CASSLETAYEQYF
DNA: TGTGCCAGCAGCTTAGAGACAGCCTACGAGCAGTACTTC

size: NA
J: TRBJ2-5
D: NA
V: TRBV7-2
CDR3: CASSLGGMQTQYF
DNA: TGTGCCAGCAGCTTAGGGGGGATGCAGACCCAGTACTTC

size: NA
J: TRBJ2-5
D: NA
V: TRBV19
CDR3: CASSNGETQYF
DNA: TGTGCCAGTAGTAACGGGGAGACCCAGTACTTC

size: few
J: TRBJ1-2
D: NA
V: TRBV28
CDR3: CASIPGGNSGSGYTF
DNA: TGTGCCAGCATCCCCGGGGGGAACTCGGGGAGTGGCTACACCTTC

size: NA
J: TRBJ2-1
D: TRBD2
V: TRBV11-1
CDR3: CASSPGLADNEQFF
DNA: TGTGCCAGCAGCCCGGGACTAGCGGACAATGAGCAGTTCTTC

size: NA
J: TRBJ2-7
D: NA
V: TRBV6-1
CDR3: CESSSGGTHEQYF
DNA: TGTGAGTCGAGTTCCGGCGGGACCCACGAGCAGTACTTC

size: NA
J: TRBJ2-3
D: TRBD2
V: TRBV9
CDR3: CASSVAMAGGRGDTQYF
DNA: TGTGCCAGCAGCGTAGCTATGGCGGGGGGACGTGGGGATACGCAGTATTTT

size: NA
J: TRBJ2-1
D: NA
V: TRBV4-2
CDR3: CASSPEPREADNYNEQFF
DNA: TGTGCCAGCAGCCCAGAACCCCGTGAGGCGGACAACTACAATGAGCAGTTCTTC

size: NA
J: TRBJ2-2
D: TRBD1
V: TRBV10-3
CDR3: CAISPGQGLRANTGELFF
DNA: TGTGCCATCAGTCCGGGACAGGGTCTTAGAGCGAACACCGGGGAGCTGTTTTTT

size: NA
J: TRBJ1-5
D: NA
V: TRBV28
CDR3: CASTPTGRPLNQPQHF
DNA: TGTGCCAGCACCCCCACAGGCAGGCCACTCAATCAGCCCCAGCATTTT

size: NA
J: TRBJ2-3
D: NA
V: TRBV7-9
CDR3: CASSSDLTDTQYF
DNA: TGTGCCAGCAGTTCGGACCTCACAGATACGCAGTATTTT

size: few
J: TRBJ2-7
D: NA
V: TRBV28
CDR3: CASSSRLDVYEQYF
DNA: TGTGCCAGCAGTTCTAGACTAGACGTCTACGAGCAGTACTTC

size: once
J: TRBJ1-2
D: NA
V: TRBV10-3
CDR3: CAISRQATLSNYGYTF
DNA: TGTGCCATCAGTCGACAGGCTACCCTCTCTAACTATGGCTACACCTTC

size: once
J: TRBJ1-2
D: TRBD1
V: TRBV2
CDR3: CASSGTTRGNYGYTF
DNA: TGTGCCAGCAGTGGGACGACCAGGGGGAACTATGGCTACACCTTC